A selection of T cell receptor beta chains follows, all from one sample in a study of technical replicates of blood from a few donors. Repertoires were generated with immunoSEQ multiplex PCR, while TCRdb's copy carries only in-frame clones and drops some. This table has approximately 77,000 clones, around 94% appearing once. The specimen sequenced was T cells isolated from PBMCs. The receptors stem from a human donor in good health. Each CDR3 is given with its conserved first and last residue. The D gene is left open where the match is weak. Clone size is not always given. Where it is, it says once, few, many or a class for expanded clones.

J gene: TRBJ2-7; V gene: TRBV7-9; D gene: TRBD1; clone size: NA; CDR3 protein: CASSSKGGWVTQQYF; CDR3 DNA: TGTGCCAGCAGCTCAAAAGGGGGCTGGGTTACACAGCAGTACTTC
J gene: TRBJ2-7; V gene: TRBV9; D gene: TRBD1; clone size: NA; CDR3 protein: CASSVGGGQGIGEQYF; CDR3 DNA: TGTGCCAGCAGCGTAGGGGGGGGACAGGGTATTGGCGAGCAGTACTTC
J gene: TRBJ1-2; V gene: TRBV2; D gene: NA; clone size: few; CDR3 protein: CASRAGYGYTF; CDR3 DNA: TGTGCCAGCAGAGCAGGGTATGGCTACACCTTC
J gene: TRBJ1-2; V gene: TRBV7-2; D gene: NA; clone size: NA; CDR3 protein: CASSLDYSSGYTF; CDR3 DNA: TGTGCCAGCAGCTTAGATTACAGCTCAGGCTACACCTTC
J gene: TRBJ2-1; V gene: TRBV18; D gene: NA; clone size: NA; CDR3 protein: CASSRGDNEQFF; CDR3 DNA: TGTGCCAGCTCACGAGGAGACAATGAGCAGTTCTTC
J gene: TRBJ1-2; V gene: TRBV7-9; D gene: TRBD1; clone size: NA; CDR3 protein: CASSYNLDREKNYGYTF; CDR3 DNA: TGTGCCAGCAGTTACAACTTGGACAGGGAAAAAAACTATGGCTACACCTTC
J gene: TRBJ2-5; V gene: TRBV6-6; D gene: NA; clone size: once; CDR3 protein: CASSSAVLFGETQYF; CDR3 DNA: TGTGCCAGCAGTTCCGCGGTGTTATTCGGAGAGACCCAGTACTTC
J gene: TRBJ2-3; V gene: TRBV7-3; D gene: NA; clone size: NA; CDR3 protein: CASSFPGTDTQYF; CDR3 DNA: TGTGCCAGCAGCTTCCCGGGCACAGATACGCAGTATTTT
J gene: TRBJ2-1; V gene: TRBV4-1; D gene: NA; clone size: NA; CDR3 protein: CASSLAGSSYNEQFF; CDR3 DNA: TGCGCCAGCAGCCTCGCGGGAAGCTCCTACAATGAGCAGTTCTTC
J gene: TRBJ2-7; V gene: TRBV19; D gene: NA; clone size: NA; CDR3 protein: CASSISPQGSYEQYF; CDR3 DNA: TGTGCCAGTAGTATTTCCCCGCAGGGATCCTACGAGCAGTACTTC